The rows below give T cell receptor beta chains drawn from one sample of a study of T cells in Graves' hyperthyroidism and ophthalmopathy. TCRdb re-called the multiplex PCR reads with MiXCR, one entry per CDR3 protein. The sample has about 290,000 distinct CDR3 sequences, 15% to 20% seen once. Sequencing was performed on blood. The receptors stem from a man aged 50-59 years with Graves' ophthalmopathy. CDR3s include the opening cysteine and the closing phenylalanine or tryptophan. The D gene is left open where the match is weak. Rows give clone size only sometimes, using once, few, many, or a class for an expanded clone.

cdr3_nt,cdr3_aa,cdr3_length,v_call,clone_size,d_call,j_call
TGTGCTAGCAGCTTGTCGGGACTAGCGGGAGAGCAGTTCTTC,CASSLSGLAGEQFF,14,TRBV7-7,many,TRBD2,TRBJ2-1
TGTGCCAGCAGCGTAGAGGGGGGCCCGGCGGGCAATGAGCAGTTCTTC,CASSVEGGPAGNEQFF,16,TRBV9,-,-,TRBJ2-1
TGTGCCAGCAGCTTGGCGGTTCCGAAAGCTAACTATGGCTACACCTTC,CASSLAVPKANYGYTF,16,TRBV5-1,-,-,TRBJ1-2
TGTGCCAGCACTCCCCGGGACAGGGGCAATGAGCAGTTCTTC,CASTPRDRGNEQFF,14,TRBV18,-,TRBD1,TRBJ2-1
TGCAGCGCTAAGGACACGGGACGCAATGAGCAGTTCTTC,CSAKDTGRNEQFF,13,TRBV29-1,-,-,TRBJ2-1
TGTGCCAGCAGCCCCTCCCCGACAGGGACCTACGAGCAGTACTTC,CASSPSPTGTYEQYF,15,TRBV9,few,TRBD1,TRBJ2-7
TGCAGTGCTAGAGATCGGGGAGGGGTCGGAAACACCATATATTTT,CSARDRGGVGNTIYF,15,TRBV20-1,few,-,TRBJ1-3
TGCAGTGCTAGAGATCGGATTAGGAAAGGGCGGACTGAAGCTTTCTTT,CSARDRIRKGRTEAFF,16,TRBV20-1,many,-,TRBJ1-1
TGTGCCAGCAGCCAAAACCGGGAGCTGTTTTTT,CASSQNRELFF,11,TRBV3-1,many,-,TRBJ2-2
TGTGCCAGCAGCCTGAAGACTAGCGGATGGGGCTACGAGCAGTACTTC,CASSLKTSGWGYEQYF,16,TRBV7-2,few,TRBD2,TRBJ2-7
TGTGCCAGCAGCCAAGACGGACTAGCGGGAGAAGAGGAGCAGTTCTTC,CASSQDGLAGEEEQFF,16,TRBV7-3,many,TRBD2,TRBJ2-1
TGTGCCAGTAGTATAGGAGGGTTCATGAACACTGAAGCTTTCTTT,CASSIGGFMNTEAFF,15,TRBV19,-,-,TRBJ1-1
TGCAGTGCTAGAGATGTGGCTACGCAGTATTTT,CSARDVATQYF,11,TRBV20-1,many,-,TRBJ2-3
TGTGCCAGCAGCAAGCGGGAGGGCCGGTCCGGGGAGCTGTTTTTT,CASSKREGRSGELFF,15,TRBV7-8,many,TRBD2,TRBJ2-2
TGTGCCAGCAGTCGCACAAACCGGGACTACGAGCAGTACTTC,CASSRTNRDYEQYF,14,TRBV27,many,-,TRBJ2-7
TGCGCCAGCAGTGAGCTCTACACCGGGGAGCTGTTTTTT,CASSELYTGELFF,13,TRBV10-2,-,-,TRBJ2-2
TGTGCCTGGAGCCTTGACGGGAATCAGCCCCAGCATTTT,CAWSLDGNQPQHF,13,TRBV30,many,-,TRBJ1-5
TGTGCCAGCAGCTCCACCGCGGGGGCGGCCTACGAGCAGTACTTC,CASSSTAGAAYEQYF,15,TRBV7-8,many,-,TRBJ2-7
TGTGCCAGTAGTCGAATGGGACAGGGGAACCACGAGCAGTACTTC,CASSRMGQGNHEQYF,15,TRBV19,few,TRBD1,TRBJ2-7
TGTGCCAGCAGGACGGGACAGATGGCCCAGTACTTC,CASRTGQMAQYF,12,TRBV28,many,TRBD1,TRBJ2-5
TGTGCCAGCAGTTTCGGCCAGTTCTACGAGCAGTACTTC,CASSFGQFYEQYF,13,TRBV28,-,-,TRBJ2-7
TGCGCCAGTTCCTCCCAAGGCGCGACTGAAGCTTTCTTT,CASSSQGATEAFF,13,TRBV7-9,many,-,TRBJ1-1
TGTACCAGCAGCCTAGGGAGGGTGGCTGAAGCTTTCTTT,CTSSLGRVAEAFF,13,TRBV2,-,-,TRBJ1-1
TGTGCCATCAGTCCCCATGCGGCGGCAAACGTTTCTAGCACAGATACGCAGTATTTT,CAISPHAAANVSSTDTQYF,19,TRBV10-3,-,-,TRBJ2-3
TGTGCCAGCAGTCCGGGAGGTGTCACTGAAGCTTTCTTT,CASSPGGVTEAFF,13,TRBV28,many,-,TRBJ1-1
TGTGCCAGCAGTGAAGACGGGCAGGTGGGCTCCTACGAGCAGTACTTC,CASSEDGQVGSYEQYF,16,TRBV2,many,-,TRBJ2-7